Listed below are T cell receptor beta chains from one sample, sequenced in a study of early stage breast cancer tumors. Sequencing was performed with immunoSEQ multiplex PCR; in TCRdb, only in-frame clones are kept and a portion is missing. The table records 50,000 to 75,000 clones, about 80% of them present only once. The specimen sequenced was blood. The receptors were sampled from a person aged 25 to 45 with breast cancer. Each CDR3 is given with its conserved first and last residue. Fields, in order: CDR3 DNA, CDR3 protein, D gene, clone size, V gene, J gene. The D gene is left open where the match is weak. Some rows mark clone size as missing; the rest say once, few, many or name a class of expanded clone.

TGTGCCAGCAGCTGGGACGGTGAAGCTTTCTTT	CASSWDGEAFF	.	.	TRBV5-6	TRBJ1-1
TGTGCCAGTAGTATAGATCGGGGCTCCACAGATACGCAGTATTTT	CASSIDRGSTDTQYF	.	.	TRBV19	TRBJ2-3
TGTGCCTGGAGTGAAGGACACTTCGACGAGCAGTACTTC	CAWSEGHFDEQYF	.	.	TRBV30	TRBJ2-7
TGTGCCTGGAGTGCCGGGACACACATTCAGTACTTC	CAWSAGTHIQYF	.	.	TRBV30	TRBJ2-4
TGTGCCAGCAGCCAAGATAGAGGTGGAGAAAAACTGTTTTTT	CASSQDRGGEKLFF	.	.	TRBV4-2	TRBJ1-4
TGTGCCAGCAGCTTGGTACTAGCGGGAGGAGGGGTCACAGATACGCAGTATTTT	CASSLVLAGGGVTDTQYF	TRBD2	.	TRBV5-5	TRBJ2-3
TGTGCCACCAGCAGAGGGACAGGGGGAGGCACAGATACGCAGTATTTT	CATSRGTGGGTDTQYF	TRBD1	.	TRBV15	TRBJ2-3
TGTGCCAGCAGTGTCGGTCTAGCGGGAGGGGAGCAGTTCTTC	CASSVGLAGGEQFF	TRBD2	.	TRBV2	TRBJ2-1
TGTGCCAGTAAAACTAGCGGGATGTCGGGGGAGCTGTTTTTT	CASKTSGMSGELFF	TRBD2	.	TRBV19	TRBJ2-2
TGTGCCAGCAGCCAGGGACAGGGGGCCGGCGAGCAGTACTTC	CASSQGQGAGEQYF	TRBD1	.	TRBV5-4	TRBJ2-7
TGTGCCAGCAGCACGCAGGGGAACACTGAAGCTTTCTTT	CASSTQGNTEAFF	.	.	TRBV7-2	TRBJ1-1
TGTGCCAGCAATAGCGAGGCGGGCAGTCTTGGCTACACCTTC	CASNSEAGSLGYTF	.	once	TRBV2	TRBJ1-2
TGTGCCAGCAGTCCCGGACAGAGCAACACCGGGGAGCTGTTTTTT	CASSPGQSNTGELFF	.	.	TRBV6-4	TRBJ2-2
TGTGCCTGGGCAGGGGTACCCTCTGGAAACACCATATATTTT	CAWAGVPSGNTIYF	.	.	TRBV30	TRBJ1-3
TGTGCTAGTGGTTTGGCCCTCGCTGGCTACACCTTC	CASGLALAGYTF	.	.	TRBV12-5	TRBJ1-2